This T cell receptor beta chain was observed in a study of regulatory T cells in long-lasting Graves disease. For the study at large: Over 5 years of antithyroid drugs with positive TSH receptor antibodies was taken to mean persistent Graves' disease. Findings and caveats of the study: Patients with persistent disease shared around 2,700 public clonotypes, outpacing the 900 to 1,000 shared by new patients. Persistent Graves' patients possessed reduced TCR diversity relative to recently diagnosed ones. There were preferences for TRBV28, TRBJ1-2 and TRBJ2-5 in persistent disease.

This clonotype appeared a few times. The antigen remains unidentified. In building TCR beta libraries, iRepertoire HTBI primers were used together with Arm-PCR of CDR3 regions. TCRdb itself ran the multiplex PCR reads through MiXCR, one entry per CDR3 protein. The sample comprises 400,000 to 500,000 distinct CDR3 sequences, under 25% of which are singletons, and 13% to 15% rests with the top ten. The time point: persistent/refractory GD, antithyroid drugs over 5 years with positive TRAb. Scientists built the TCR library using RNA that was extracted from PBMCs. Germline loops: CDR1 MNHNS, CDR2 SASEGT. The CDR3 runs 14 residues. The V end was cut by 6 bases, the J end by 10 bases, with 19 bases between.

The source was peripheral blood mononuclear cells (PBMCs), collected when the disease was refractory, from a patient treated with antithyroid drugs. J is TRBJ1-5 and V is TRBV6-1; tentatively, D is TRBD1 (6 bases). The sequence derives from a female donor with Graves disease. This CDR3 is CASSPRQAGVPQHF. The DNA of the CDR3 is TGTGCCAGCAGCCCTAGACAGGCTGGAGTCCCCCAGCATTTT.